This T cell receptor (beta chain) was found in a study of T cell responses to AZD1222 COVID-19 vaccine. V lost 2 bases and J 0 bases, leaving 9 bases between the germline ends. There are 15 residues in the CDR3. CDR1 SGDLS and CDR2 YYNGEE come from the germline V gene. This clone has a single count. The protocol was immunoSEQ multiplex PCR, while the TCRdb copy is restricted to in-frame clones and leaves out a portion. The sample has about 98,000 clones; 85% to 90% are singletons. The sample was peripheral blood, taken on day 0 of MenACWY control vaccination. This sequence joins TRBV9 and TRBJ1-5, with a tentative D call TRBD1 (6 bases). The receptor's source is an adult in good health. The DNA of the CDR3 is TGTGCCAGCAGCGTGGACAGCTATAGCAATCAGCCCCAGCATTTT. Amino acids: CASSVDSYSNQPQHF.